Presented here are 25 T cell receptor beta chains from one specimen sequenced in a study of blood T cell repertoires in COVID-19. Data came from immunoSEQ multiplex PCR; TCRdb stores just in-frame clones and leaves some out. This table holds 25,000 to 35,000 clones, 90% found once. The sample taken for sequencing was peripheral blood. Every receptor here comes from a man aged 65 to 85 with active or convalescent COVID-19.

CDR3: CASSLALAGNEQFF. The CDR3 DNA sequence: TGTGCCAGCAGCTTAGCCCTAGCGGGAAATGAGCAGTTCTTC. V and J are TRBV7-8 and TRBJ2-1; 9 nucleotides line up with TRBD2. Per the germline V gene, CDR1 is SGHVS and CDR2 is FQNEAQ. The CDR3 loop spans 14 amino acids. The trim removed 0 bases at V and 7 bases at J, leaving 1 base unmatched.

The chain joins TRBV19 to TRBJ1-1; D might be TRBD1 (5 bases). Trimming removed 7 bases from V and 1 base from J, with 13 bases in between. The CDR3 has 14 amino acids. CDR1 and CDR2 from the germline V gene are LNHDA and SQIVND (reference sequence). The CDR3 is CASTQGVTNTEAFF. CDR3 sequence (DNA): TGTGCCAGTACGCAGGGCGTGACGAACACTGAAGCTTTCTTT.

The J gene is TRBJ2-5, the V gene TRBV15; 12 nucleotides match TRBD2. The CDR3 length is 17 residues. Per germline, CDR1 LNHNV and CDR2 YYDKDF (reference sequence). The junction had 3 bases not matched to a gene; V was cut back by 0 bases and J by 1 base. CDR3 bases: TGTGCCACCAGCAGAGATTCGACTAGCGGGAGCCAAGAGACCCAGTACTTC. This gives the protein CATSRDSTSGSQETQYF.

The chain recombines TRBV19 with TRBJ1-3; 7 nucleotides align to TRBD1. The V segment lost 2 bases and the J segment 2 bases; nucleotides outside the gene matches: 3. This CDR3 is built from 15 residues. Germline values: CDR1 LNHDA, CDR2 SQIVND (reference sequence). The CDR3 region is CASSISTGTGNTIYF. The CDR3 DNA sequence: TGTGCCAGTAGTATATCGACAGGGACTGGAAACACCATATATTTT.

The chain combines TRBV28 with TRBJ1-2; TRBD1 agrees at 9 bases. V gave up 5 bases and J gave up 9 bases; unmatched junction bases: 10. The CDR3 is made up of 14 amino acids. Germline CDR1 is MDHEN and CDR2 is SYDVKM. This chain's CDR3 is CASSQPRGQGRYTF. The CDR3 bases are TGTGCCAGCAGTCAACCCAGGGGACAGGGCCGCTACACCTTC.

V is TRBV13 and J is TRBJ2-5; weak D call: TRBD1 (5 bases). The CDR3 is made up of 14 amino acids. Trimming left V 5 bases short and J 2 bases short, with 12 bases between. Germline V gene data show CDR1 as PRHDT and CDR2 as FYEKMQ (reference sequence). CDR3 DNA sequence: TGTGCCAGCAGCCACAGGACAATACAAGAGACCCAGTACTTC. It encodes CASSHRTIQETQYF.

V and J are TRBV2 and TRBJ2-5; TRBD2 matches 10 bases. The CDR3 is made up of 15 amino acids. The germline V gene has CDR1 SNHLY and CDR2 FYNNEI. With V trimmed by 7 bases and J by 3 bases, 8 bases remained unmatched. CDR3 DNA sequence: TGTGCCAGCACCGAGGTAGCGGGAGGTAAAGAGACCCAGTACTTC. Its protein product is CASTEVAGGKETQYF.

The chain joins TRBV5-1 to TRBJ1-2; possible D gene TRBD1, 5 bases. Trimming cost V 1 base and J 0 bases, with 7 bases left between them. The germline V gene encodes CDR1 SGHRS and CDR2 YFSETQ. The CDR3 spans 14 residues. The CDR3, as DNA: TGCGCCAGCAGCTTGCAGGACACTAACTATGGCTACACCTTC. Protein product: CASSLQDTNYGYTF.

A word on this clone: The junction differs from germline at one of its ends, possibly a read error. V is TRBV7-7 and J is TRBJ2-1, with a weak D call TRBD2 (5 bases). The CDR3 runs to 13 residues. CDR1 and CDR2 from the germline V gene are SSHAT and FNYEAQ (reference sequence). CDR3 protein: CASSLDRGNEQFF. The CDR3 DNA reads as TGTGCTAGCAGCTTAGATCGGGGCAATGAGCAGTTCTTC.

Written as DNA, the CDR3 is TGTGCCAGCAGTTTATCCCAGGCTAACTATGGCTACACCTTC. Translating gives CASSLSQANYGYTF. This rearrangement joins TRBV28 to TRBJ1-2; no firm D call. Trimming stripped 1 base from V and 0 bases from J, with 6 bases between. The CDR3 has 14 amino acids. The germline CDR1 and CDR2 sequences are MDHEN and SYDVKM.

This sequence joins TRBV7-2 and TRBJ2-3, with D possibly matching TRBD2 (7 bases). Trimming took 1 base from V and 2 from J, leaving 13 bases between them. From germline, CDR1 is SGHTA and CDR2 FQGNSA. The CDR3 spans 16 residues. CDR3 nucleotides: TGTGCCAGCAGCTTAGGGCGCGGGGGCTACACAGATACGCAGTATTTT. Its translation is CASSLGRGGYTDTQYF.

V usage is TRBV6-6 and J usage is TRBJ1-4; D perhaps matches TRBD1 (6 bases). The V end lost 5 bases, the J end lost 2 bases, and 18 bases lay between the germline ends. CDR3 length: 17 amino acids. In germline, CDR1 is MNHNY, CDR2 SVGAGI (reference sequence). The CDR3 region has the DNA TGTGCCAGCAGTCAGGGGTCCTGGGATAAGACTAATGAAAAACTGTTTTTT. It encodes CASSQGSWDKTNEKLFF.

This clone was seen just once. This chain uses TRBV20-1 with TRBJ2-2; 12 bases are shared with TRBD2. Germline V gene lookup returns CDR1 DFQATT and CDR2 SNEGSKA (reference sequence). The CDR3 spans 15 residues. Trimming removed 3 bases from V and 6 bases from J; junction bases left unmatched: 5. The CDR3 sequence: CSASPSSGGAGELFF. CDR3 sequence (DNA): TGCAGTGCTAGTCCCTCTAGCGGGGGGGCCGGGGAGCTGTTTTTT.

This chain joins TRBV7-2 and TRBJ2-3, with 7 bases aligning to TRBD2. After removal of 2 bases from V and 3 bases from J, the junction contained 14 bases not matched to a gene. Germline loops: CDR1 SGHTA, CDR2 FQGNSA. This CDR3 is 18 amino acids long. In DNA, the CDR3 is TGTGCCAGCAGCTTACGCCCCCTGGCGGGAGTTCGGACAGATACGCAGTATTTT. It encodes CASSLRPLAGVRTDTQYF.

The V and J genes are TRBV6-5 and TRBJ1-5, with D unresolved. Germline V gene lookup returns CDR1 MNHEY and CDR2 SVGAGI. V lost 6 bases and J lost 5, with 17 bases in between. This CDR3 contains 15 residues. CDR3 region: CASRLTAGSHQPQHF. The DNA for the CDR3 is TGTGCCAGCAGGCTGACGGCGGGATCCCATCAGCCCCAGCATTTT.

CDR3 DNA sequence: TGTGCCAGCAGCTTGGCCTTGGCGGGGGGGTACAATGAGCAGTTCTTC. This gives the protein CASSLALAGGYNEQFF. The gene calls are TRBV5-6 and TRBJ2-1, with 9 bases fitting TRBD2. Germline CDR1 SGHDT, CDR2 YYEEEE. V lost 0 bases and J lost 4; bases outside the gene matches: 5. CDR3 length: 16 amino acids.

The chain uses TRBV5-1 and TRBJ2-1; TRBD1 aligns across 8 bases. Germline loops: CDR1 SGHRS, CDR2 YFSETQ. Trimming cost V 4 bases and J 5 bases; bases outside gene matches: 11. This CDR3 is built from 16 residues. CDR3 amino acids: CASSLGNRGSHNEQFF. The CDR3 DNA is TGCGCCAGCAGCCTCGGTAACAGGGGGTCTCACAATGAGCAGTTCTTC.

The chain is built from TRBV19 and TRBJ1-5; D is ambiguous. V lost 5 bases to trimming and J lost 6 bases, with 8 bases between them. The V gene's germline CDR1 is LNHDA and CDR2 SQIVND (reference sequence). The CDR3 runs to 12 residues. The DNA of the CDR3 is TGTGCCAGTAGTTTAAGAGTTCAGCCCCAGCATTTT. Protein sequence: CASSLRVQPQHF.

The V call is TRBV24-1, the J call TRBJ2-6; D is uncertain. Between the trimmed V and J ends, which lost 9 bases and 1 base, there was a span of 9 bases. Germline CDR1 and CDR2: KGHDR and SFDVKD. CDR3 length: 14 residues. In DNA form, the CDR3 reads TGTGCCACCGGAACCGGGTCTGGGGCCAACGTCCTGACTTTC. Its protein is CATGTGSGANVLTF.

The chain recombines TRBV5-1 with TRBJ1-4; 7 bases fit TRBD1. CDR1 and CDR2 (germline): SGHRS, YFSETQ. V dropped 4 bases and J dropped 6; count of bases not matched to a gene: 9. The CDR3 sequence is 15 residues long. The CDR3 sequence is CASSTDRDSYEKLFF. The CDR3 region has the DNA TGCGCCAGCAGCACGGACCGGGACAGCTATGAAAAACTGTTTTTT.

CDR3 sequence reads: CASSPPGHQEKLFF. CDR3 nucleotide sequence: TGTGCCAGCTCACCACCGGGACACCAAGAAAAACTGTTTTTT. The chain links TRBV18 to TRBJ1-4; maybe TRBD1 (6 bases). Germline CDR1 reads KGHSH; CDR2 reads LQKENI. Trimming shortened V by 0 bases and J by 8 bases, and 10 bases separated the two germline ends. CDR3 length: 14 amino acids.

The gene calls are TRBV6-6 and TRBJ1-1; TRBD1 matches at 7 bases. V was clipped by 6 bases and J by 0 bases; unmatched bases: 10. The CDR3 has 16 residues. Germline values: CDR1 MNHNY, CDR2 SVGAGI (reference sequence). The CDR3 sequence: CASRTTGRRMNTEAFF. CDR3 coding DNA: TGTGCCAGCAGAACGACAGGGAGACGGATGAACACTGAAGCTTTCTTT.

This clone has only one observation. V is TRBV7-2 and J is TRBJ1-1; 9 bases map to TRBD1. The CDR3 is 15 residues long. The trim removed 5 bases at V and 1 base at J, leaving 5 bases unmatched. Germline CDR1 and CDR2: SGHTA and FQGNSA. The CDR3 nucleotides are TGTGCCAGCAGCCCGGACAGGGGACGGAACACTGAAGCTTTCTTT. Residues: CASSPDRGRNTEAFF.

The V call is TRBV5-1, the J call TRBJ1-1, with a weak D call TRBD1 (6 bases). This CDR3 region has 14 residues. Trimming left V 7 bases short and J 2 bases short, with 15 bases between. Germline CDR1 SGHRS, CDR2 YFSETQ. CDR3 residues: CASFPAGGNTEAFF. CDR3 bases: TGCGCCAGCTTCCCGGCGGGGGGCAACACTGAAGCTTTCTTT.

The rearrangement joins TRBV18 to TRBJ1-3, with a possible D match to TRBD1 (6 bases). CDR1 KGHSH and CDR2 LQKENI come from the germline V gene. Trimming removed 3 bases from V and 0 bases from J, with 9 bases in between. CDR3 size: 15 residues. CDR3 protein: CASSPDRSSGNTIYF. For the CDR3, the DNA is TGTGCCAGCTCACCTGACAGGTCCTCTGGAAACACCATATATTTT. Drawing the rest from reference TRBV18 and TRBJ1-3, the complete variable domain is NAGVMQNPRHLVRRRGQEARLRCSPMKGHSHVYWYRQLPEEGLKFMVYLQKENIIDESGMPKERFSAEFPKEGPSILRIQQVVRGDSAAYFCASSPDRSSGNTIYFGEGSWLTVV.